A single sample is the source of the 26 T cell receptor beta chains below, sequenced in a study of cytomegalovirus exposure and HLA in healthy donors. Clones were read by immunoSEQ multiplex PCR, and TCRdb kept only the in-frame ones, dropping some. The sample carries 150,000 or so clones, 89% recorded once. Specimen: PBMCs. The receptors stem from a young woman in good health and CMV-seronegative.

The chain combines TRBV6-5 with TRBJ2-7, with TRBD1 identical over 10 bases. Germline-derived CDR1 and CDR2 are MNHEY and SVGAGI. The CDR3 is made up of 15 amino acids. The V and J ends lost 5 bases and 4 bases, in that order; junction bases with no gene match: 8. CDR3 protein: CASSHTGTGAYEQYF. For the CDR3, the DNA is TGTGCCAGCAGTCACACCGGGACAGGGGCGTACGAGCAGTACTTC.

CDR3 in DNA: TGTGCCAGCAGCTCTCGACTAGTTCAGTCAGATACGCAGTATTTT. Translating it yields CASSSRLVQSDTQYF. This chain links TRBV13 with TRBJ2-3; the D gene is possibly TRBD2 (6 bases). Trimming removed 4 bases from V and 4 bases from J, with 15 bases in between. CDR1 is PRHDT and CDR2 is FYEKMQ in the germline V gene (reference sequence). The CDR3 has 15 amino acids. Filled out from reference TRBV13 and TRBJ2-3, the complete variable domain reads AAGVIQSPRHLIKEKRETATLKCYPIPRHDTVYWYQQGPGQDPQFLISFYEKMQSDKGSIPDRFSAQQFSDYHSELNMSSLELGDSALYFCASSSRLVQSDTQYFGPGTRLTVL.

The chain is built from TRBV9 and TRBJ1-3; D gene ambiguous. Trimming cost V 3 bases and J 5 bases, with 9 bases left between them. The CDR3 sequence is 13 residues long. CDR1 and CDR2 from the germline V gene are SGDLS and YYNGEE. In DNA form, the CDR3 reads TGTGCCAGCAGCGGCGGGATCAGAAACACCATATATTTT. It translates to CASSGGIRNTIYF.

As to this clone: The junction shows a germline mismatch at one end, possibly a read error. The chain uses TRBV7-7 and TRBJ1-1; D is undetermined. The CDR3 has 14 amino acids. Per germline, CDR1 SSHAT and CDR2 FNYEAQ (reference sequence). CDR3 loop: CASSPAGMNTEAFF. The CDR3 coding sequence is TGTGCTAGCAGCCCCGCCGGGATGAACACTGAAGCTTTCTTT.

J is TRBJ1-1 and V is TRBV6-5, with D hard to call. Trimming cost V 3 bases and J 7 bases, with 12 bases left between them. The CDR3 has 13 amino acids. From germline, CDR1 is MNHEY and CDR2 SVGAGI. The CDR3 sequence: CASSYDFYGEAFF. CDR3 DNA sequence: TGTGCCAGCAGTTATGATTTTTACGGTGAAGCTTTCTTT.

The V call is TRBV23-1, the J call TRBJ2-7; D is perhaps TRBD1 (5 bases). TRBV23-1 qualifies as an ORF whose function is uncertain. Deletions cut 6 bases from V and 5 bases from J, with 17 bases between. The CDR3 is 14 amino acids. CDR3 nucleotide sequence: TGCGCCAGCAGCCTCTTAAGACAGACCCACGAGCAGTACTTC. Its protein is CASSLLRQTHEQYF.

V and J are TRBV6-5 and TRBJ2-2, with D possibly being TRBD1 (6 bases). This CDR3 is 15 amino acids long. Trimming removed 0 bases at V and 5 bases at J, with 10 bases between. Looked up from germline, CDR1 is MNHEY and CDR2 is SVGAGI. The CDR3 region is CASSYSTGYTGELFF. In nucleotides, the CDR3 is TGTGCCAGCAGTTACTCGACAGGTTATACCGGGGAGCTGTTTTTT.

J is TRBJ1-5 and V is TRBV19, with 8 bases aligning to TRBD1. J gave up 3 bases and V 3 bases, and 4 bases lay outside the gene matches. Germline V gene lookup returns CDR1 LNHDA and CDR2 SQIVND (reference sequence). The CDR3 runs to 15 residues. The CDR3 region is CASSMDRVDNQPQHF. In DNA, the CDR3 is TGTGCCAGTAGTATGGACAGGGTAGACAATCAGCCCCAGCATTTT.

DNA for the CDR3: TGCGCCAGCAGTGTTGATCTAGCGGGGATCGAGACCCAGTACTTC. This sequence encodes CASSVDLAGIETQYF. The chain is built from TRBV10-1 and TRBJ2-5; 9 positions match TRBD2. V was clipped by 4 bases and J by 5 bases; unmatched bases: 8. This CDR3 has 15 amino acids. CDR1 and CDR2 from the germline V gene are WNHNN and SYGVQD (reference sequence).

The genes are TRBV6-1 and TRBJ2-3, with D tentatively TRBD2 (7 bases). Germline loops: CDR1 MNHNS, CDR2 SASEGT. This CDR3 contains 13 residues. Trimming took 3 bases from V and 8 from J, leaving 12 bases between them. In nucleotides, the CDR3 is TGTGCCAGCAGTGAGGCGGGGGCGCCTACGCAGTATTTT. Translation: CASSEAGAPTQYF.

The V and J genes are TRBV18 and TRBJ2-3; 7 bases fit TRBD2. Trimming at V came to 3 bases and at J to 0 bases, leaving 3 bases not matched to a gene. The CDR3 has 15 amino acids. Germline V CDR1 and CDR2: KGHSH, LQKENI. Here the CDR3 DNA reads TGTGCCAGCTCACCTCGGGGAGGGAGCACAGATACGCAGTATTTT. Protein product: CASSPRGGSTDTQYF.

This chain connects TRBV10-3 to TRBJ1-1; D remains ambiguous. V lost 1 base to trimming and J lost 4 bases, with 10 bases between them. The germline CDR1 and CDR2 sequences are ENHRY and SYGVKD. This CDR3 is 14 amino acids long. In DNA form, the CDR3 reads TGTGCCATCAGTGAGTACACATTGGCCACTGAAGCTTTCTTT. It encodes CAISEYTLATEAFF.

V is TRBV5-6 and J is TRBJ2-7, with 7 bases fitting TRBD1. CDR3 size: 13 residues. CDR1 is SGHDT, CDR2 YYEEEE, per germline. Trimming cost V 3 bases and J 3 bases; bases outside gene matches: 3. Written as DNA, the CDR3 is TGTGCCAGCAGCTGGGGACAGAGCTACGAGCAGTACTTC. As protein: CASSWGQSYEQYF.

The gene calls are TRBV14 and TRBJ1-3, with D uncertain. CDR3 size: 12 residues. Trimming took off 2 bases at V and 4 bases at J, with 3 bases between the two ends. Germline V gene sequence: CDR1 SGHDN, CDR2 FVKESK. The CDR3 is CASSQTGNTIYF. The CDR3 nucleotides read TGTGCCAGCAGCCAAACAGGAAACACCATATATTTT.

The V and J genes are TRBV11-2 and TRBJ1-6; D call uncertain. The CDR3 extends over 14 amino acids. Per the germline V gene, CDR1 is SGHAT and CDR2 is FQNNGV. V gave up 1 base and J gave up 9 bases, with 10 bases separating them. The DNA for the CDR3 is TGTGCCAGCAGCTTAGTACAGCCACCTTCACCCCTCCACTTT. It specifies CASSLVQPPSPLHF.

The chain carries TRBV19 and TRBJ1-2; D gene ambiguous. Germline CDR1 LNHDA, CDR2 SQIVND (reference sequence). Trimming took 7 bases from V and 0 from J, leaving 9 bases between them. There are 13 residues in the CDR3. CDR3 coding DNA: TGTGCCAGTAAGAAGCTAGCTAACTATGGCTACACCTTC. Amino acid sequence: CASKKLANYGYTF. The variable domain in full, with the rest retrieved from reference TRBV19 and TRBJ1-2, is DGGITQSPKYLFRKEGQNVTLSCEQNLNHDAMYWYRQDPGQGLRLIYYSQIVNDFQKGDIAEGYSVSREKKESFPLTVTSAQKNPTAFYLCASKKLANYGYTFGSGTRLTVV.

This chain joins TRBV2 and TRBJ1-2, with TRBD1 identical over 11 bases. There are 15 residues in the CDR3. The germline CDR1 and CDR2 sequences are SNHLY and FYNNEI. The ends lost 4 bases at V and 5 bases at J; junction bases unmatched: 6. This chain's CDR3 is CASSAWDRGAYGYTF. CDR3 in DNA: TGTGCCAGCAGTGCCTGGGACAGGGGGGCGTATGGCTACACCTTC.

The rearrangement joins TRBV10-3 to TRBJ1-3; tentatively, D is TRBD1 (6 bases). Germline CDR1 and CDR2: ENHRY and SYGVKD. Trimming shortened V by 6 bases and J by 1 base, and 13 bases separated the two germline ends. The CDR3 is 15 amino acids. CDR3 in DNA: TGTGCCATCAGCTCCCCGGACAGATCTGGAAACACCATATATTTT. The encoded protein is CAISSPDRSGNTIYF.

The CDR3 reads CASSLGTSAGGYTF. For the CDR3, the DNA is TGCGCCAGCAGCTTGGGAACCTCGGCGGGTGGCTACACCTTC. This sequence joins TRBV5-1 and TRBJ1-2; D remains ambiguous. V shed 0 bases and J shed 7 bases, with 13 bases lying between them. The CDR3 runs 14 residues. CDR1 is SGHRS and CDR2 is YFSETQ in the germline V gene.

The chain joins TRBV23-1 to TRBJ1-1, with a possible D match to TRBD1 (6 bases). TRBV23-1 is an open reading frame whose function is uncertain. V lost 11 bases and J 2 bases, leaving 24 bases between the germline ends. The CDR3 sequence is 16 residues long. CDR3 residues: CARQGRWDIFNTEAFF. For the CDR3, the DNA is TGCGCCCGTCAGGGAAGGTGGGACATATTTAACACTGAAGCTTTCTTT.

The chain is built from TRBV28 and TRBJ1-1, with a possible D match to TRBD1 (5 bases). Trimming cost V 5 bases and J 1 base, with 11 bases left between them. CDR1 is MDHEN and CDR2 is SYDVKM in the germline V gene. The CDR3 contains 14 residues. CDR3 sequence (DNA): TGTGCCAGCAGTCCCCAGCAGGGGAACACTGAAGCTTTCTTT. The encoded protein is CASSPQQGNTEAFF.

This chain uses TRBV5-1 with TRBJ2-1; 9 bases map to TRBD1. V gave up 4 bases and J gave up 7 bases; unmatched junction bases: 12. Germline CDR1 reads SGHRS; CDR2 reads YFSETQ. This CDR3 has 16 amino acids. The CDR3 protein is CASSRIEQGALNEQFF. The CDR3, as DNA: TGCGCCAGCAGCAGAATTGAACAGGGGGCTTTGAATGAGCAGTTCTTC.

This chain links TRBV9 with TRBJ1-6; no clear D. The CDR3 sequence is 19 residues long. Trimming removed 0 bases at V and 4 bases at J, with 20 bases between. Germline V gene data show CDR1 as SGDLS and CDR2 as YYNGEE. CDR3 protein: CASSVGVSGGGGYNSPLHF. The CDR3 DNA reads as TGTGCCAGCAGCGTAGGTGTCAGTGGAGGAGGAGGGTATAATTCACCCCTCCACTTT.

This chain connects TRBV14 to TRBJ2-5; 12 bases match TRBD2. Germline values: CDR1 SGHDN, CDR2 FVKESK. This CDR3 contains 15 residues. Germline trimming cut 5 bases from V and 2 bases from J; bases unmatched to any gene: 3. The CDR3 loop is CASSRLAGEQETQYF. The CDR3, as DNA: TGTGCCAGCAGCAGACTAGCGGGGGAACAAGAGACCCAGTACTTC.

The rearrangement uses TRBV7-9 and TRBJ2-7; possibly TRBD1 for D (5 bases). This CDR3 region has 15 residues. The germline gives CDR1 SEHNR, CDR2 FQNEAQ (reference sequence). Trimming pared 0 bases from V and 1 base from J, leaving 10 bases between. CDR3 nucleotides: TGTGCCAGCAGCTTAGCGTCTTCAGGGTCCTACGAGCAGTACTTC. It encodes CASSLASSGSYEQYF. Variable domain in full (rest from reference TRBV7-9 and TRBJ2-7): DTGVSQNPRHKITKRGQNVTFRCDPISEHNRLYWYRQTLGQGPEFLTYFQNEAQLEKSRLLSDRFSAERPKGSFSTLEIQRTEQGDSAMYLCASSLASSGSYEQYFGPGTRLTVT.

The chain couples TRBV18 to TRBJ1-3; unclear D gene. V shed 0 bases and J shed 3 bases, with 9 bases lying between them. This CDR3 is built from 15 residues. Germline V CDR1 and CDR2: KGHSH, LQKENI. CDR3 nucleotide sequence: TGTGCCAGCTCACCACCCAGGTTATTTGGAAACACCATATATTTT. Translated, it gives CASSPPRLFGNTIYF.